Following are 28 T cell receptor beta chains from one sample sequenced in a study of Graves' ophthalmopathy and Graves' hyperthyroidism. For repertoire sequencing, the TCR beta CDR3 regions were amplified from RNA transcripts. First-round RT-PCR employed HTBI primers, with a second-round multiplex PCR after it. TCRdb re-derived calls from the multiplex PCR reads in MiXCR, one entry per CDR3 protein. Of hundreds of thousands of distinct CDR3 sequences in the sample, over 20% were seen once. Input material: peripheral blood. All receptors come from a woman in her late teens or twenties with stable Graves' hyperthyroidism. Some clones in this sample may be carry-over from other donors' samples.

This clonotype was seen many times. The chain is built from TRBV20-1 and TRBJ2-7; 9 bases match TRBD2. Germline V gene data show CDR1 as DFQATT and CDR2 as SNEGSKA (reference sequence). V trimming: 0 bases; J trimming: 6 bases; junction bases outside the gene matches: 9. This CDR3 has 15 amino acids. CDR3 loop: CSARDQAGGEIEQYF. The CDR3 DNA sequence: TGCAGTGCTAGAGATCAAGCGGGAGGTGAGATCGAGCAGTACTTC.

This clonotype was seen repeatedly, ten times or more. The chain uses TRBV7-2 and TRBJ2-7, with no clear D. Germline CDR1 is SGHTA and CDR2 is FQGNSA. V was clipped by 2 bases and J by 2 bases, with 7 bases between them. The CDR3 has 13 residues. The CDR3 loop reads CASSLPSTYEQYF. The CDR3 coding sequence is TGTGCCAGCAGCTTACCTAGTACCTACGAGCAGTACTTC.

V is TRBV12-3 or TRBV12-4 and J is TRBJ2-7; 9 nucleotides align to TRBD2. The CDR3 consists of 13 residues. V trimming: 8 bases; J trimming: 4 bases; junction bases outside the gene matches: 6. CDR3 in amino acids: CASGSGSTYEQYF. CDR3 in DNA: TGTGCCAGCGGTAGCGGGAGCACTTACGAGCAGTACTTC.

This clonotype was counted once. The V and J genes are TRBV29-1 and TRBJ1-2; no reliable D call. This CDR3 comprises 11 residues. V gave up 6 bases and J gave up 4 bases, with 9 bases separating them. CDR1 and CDR2 (germline): SQVTM, ANQGSEA. The CDR3 bases are TGCAGCGTCCAGTCCGTCTATGGCTACACCTTC. It is translated as CSVQSVYGYTF.

There are a few counts of this clonotype. The genes are TRBV2 and TRBJ2-2, with D maybe TRBD2 (5 bases). Germline V CDR1 and CDR2: SNHLY, FYNNEI. The CDR3 totals 12 residues. The V gene lost 11 bases and the J gene lost 4 bases, with 11 bases spanning the gap. CDR3 region: CAEGSLTGELFF. Written as DNA, the CDR3 is TGTGCCGAGGGCAGCCTCACCGGGGAGCTGTTTTTT.

Ten or more counts support this clonotype. The V call is TRBV7-2, the J call TRBJ2-7, with 7 bases aligning to TRBD2. CDR1 is SGHTA, CDR2 FQGNSA, per germline. The V segment lost 1 base and the J segment 0 bases; nucleotides outside the gene matches: 6. CDR3 length: 16 amino acids. The CDR3 DNA sequence: TGTGCCAGCAGCTTAGGCTCGCGGGGGAGCTCCTACGAGCAGTACTTC. Its protein product is CASSLGSRGSSYEQYF.

V is TRBV3-1 and J is TRBJ1-2; 8 bases map to TRBD1. This CDR3 is built from 17 residues. V lost 3 bases, J lost 1 base, and 10 bases stayed unmatched. Germline CDR1 and CDR2: LGHDT and YNNKEL (reference sequence). The CDR3 region has the DNA TGTGCCAGCAGCCATCCGCGAGACGACAGGGGTAACTATGGCTACACCTTC. Amino acids: CASSHPRDDRGNYGYTF.

This clonotype was seen repeatedly, ten times or more. This chain uses TRBV28 with TRBJ1-6; weak D call: TRBD1 (5 bases). Looked up from germline, CDR1 is MDHEN and CDR2 is SYDVKM. This CDR3 spans 15 amino acids. Trimming pared 0 bases from V and 9 bases from J, leaving 12 bases between. The CDR3 bases are TGTGCCAGCAGTTTATGGGCTAGGGGTGGTTCACCCCTCCACTTT. Protein: CASSLWARGGSPLHF.

This clonotype was seen ten or more times. The chain joins TRBV28 to TRBJ2-7, with D perhaps TRBD1 or TRBD2 (6 bases each). The CDR3 has 14 amino acids. Per germline, CDR1 MDHEN and CDR2 SYDVKM. Between the trimmed V and J ends, which lost 11 bases and 1 base, there was a span of 18 bases. CDR3 coding DNA: TGTGCCTCTACCGGAGGGGGAGGTTCCTACGAGCAGTACTTC. Protein product: CASTGGGGSYEQYF.

This clonotype appeared a few times. The chain is built from TRBV30 and TRBJ1-2; tentatively, D is TRBD1 (5 bases). The CDR3 has 12 amino acids. V was shortened by 8 bases and J by 4 bases, with 14 bases between the two germline ends. Germline V gene sequence: CDR1 GTSNPN, CDR2 SVGIG (reference sequence). CDR3 sequence (DNA): TGTGCCGTGGGACGGGGGATCTATGGCTACACCTTC. Encoded protein: CAVGRGIYGYTF.

This clonotype was recorded only once. The V gene is TRBV11-1, the J gene TRBJ2-4, with 8 bases lining up with TRBD2. Germline V gene data show CDR1 as SGHAT and CDR2 as FQDESV (reference sequence). V shed 1 base, J shed 1 base, and the junction held 6 bases outside the gene matches. The CDR3 extends over 17 amino acids. CDR3 bases: TGTGCCAGCAGCTTAGTGGAGCGCGGGGGGGCCAAAAACATTCAGTACTTC. Residues: CASSLVERGGAKNIQYF. The variable domain in full, with the rest retrieved from reference TRBV11-1 and TRBJ2-4, is EAEVAQSPRYKITEKSQAVAFWCDPISGHATLYWYRQILGQGPELLVQFQDESVVDDSQLPKDRFSAERLKGVDSTLKIQPAELGDSAMYLCASSLVERGGAKNIQYFGAGTRLSVL.

This clonotype was counted ten times or more. The chain is built from TRBV10-3 and TRBJ2-5, with 9 nucleotides matching TRBD1. Looked up from germline, CDR1 is ENHRY and CDR2 is SYGVKD. The CDR3 runs 14 residues. The ends lost 5 bases at V and 3 bases at J; junction bases unmatched: 4. The CDR3 bases are TGTGCCATCAGTCCGGGACAGGGAAAAGAGACCCAGTACTTC. Translating gives CAISPGQGKETQYF.

This clonotype has at least ten counts. The genes are TRBV7-9 and TRBJ2-7, with a possible D match to TRBD2 (6 bases). Germline-derived CDR1 and CDR2 are SEHNR and FQNEAQ (reference sequence). The CDR3 runs to 14 residues. The V and J ends lost 6 bases and 2 bases respectively, with 14 bases between them. The CDR3, as DNA: TGTGCCAGCAGTAGACCGGGACTCCCCTACGAGCAGTACTTC. This sequence encodes CASSRPGLPYEQYF.

This clonotype was recorded many times. The genes are TRBV7-2 and TRBJ2-7; 9 positions agree with TRBD2. CDR3 length equals 16 residues. Trimming removed 4 bases from V and 3 bases from J; junction bases left unmatched: 10. Germline V gene data show CDR1 as SGHTA and CDR2 as FQGNSA. CDR3 coding DNA: TGTGCCAGCAGCTCCCCCCGACTAGCGGTTAACTACGAGCAGTACTTC. This encodes CASSSPRLAVNYEQYF. The full variable domain, its missing parts supplied by reference TRBV7-2 and TRBJ2-7, is GAGVSQSPSNKVTEKGKDVELRCDPISGHTALYWYRQSLGQGLEFLIYFQGNSAPDKSGLPSDRFSAERTGGSVSTLTIQRTQQEDSAVYLCASSSPRLAVNYEQYFGPGTRLTVT.

This clonotype was counted many times. The gene calls are TRBV11-1 and TRBJ1-1; weak D call: TRBD1 (6 bases). The CDR3 extends over 15 amino acids. Trimming took off 5 bases at V and 1 base at J, with 14 bases between the two ends. Germline V lookup: CDR1 SGHAT, CDR2 FQDESV (reference sequence). CDR3 nucleotide sequence: TGTGCCAGCAGCCCCCCCCGGACAGAGAACACTGAAGCTTTCTTT. The encoded protein is CASSPPRTENTEAFF.

This clonotype was detected ten times or more. The chain joins TRBV5-1 to TRBJ1-5; the D gene is possibly TRBD1 (5 bases). The germline V and J ends were trimmed by 3 bases and 7 bases, with 14 bases remaining between them. Germline CDR1 and CDR2: SGHRS and YFSETQ. The CDR3 consists of 14 residues. The CDR3 nucleotides read TGCGCCAGCAGCTCCGAGGTGGGGCACCAGCCCCAGCATTTT. It is translated as CASSSEVGHQPQHF.

The chain joins TRBV20-1 to TRBJ2-2; TRBD1 matches at 9 bases. V was pared by 3 bases and J by 4 bases, with 6 bases of the junction left unmatched. Germline CDR1 reads DFQATT; CDR2 reads SNEGSKA (reference sequence). The CDR3 is 15 residues long. CDR3 amino acids: CSARGTGHFTGELFF. The CDR3 nucleotides read TGCAGTGCTAGGGGGACAGGGCACTTCACCGGGGAGCTGTTTTTT.

The V call is TRBV2, the J call TRBJ1-5; D is ambiguous. Germline assignment: CDR1 SNHLY and CDR2 FYNNEI. V lost 6 bases and J 11 bases, leaving 17 bases between the germline ends. The CDR3 is 13 residues long. The CDR3 coding sequence is TGTGCCAGCAGGAGCGGGGTCGGGTGGGCCCAGCATTTT. Residues: CASRSGVGWAQHF.

Many counts were recorded for this clonotype. V gene TRBV5-5 combines with J gene TRBJ2-7, with 7 bases lining up with TRBD1. Germline assignment: CDR1 SGHKS and CDR2 YYEKEE (reference sequence). The CDR3 is 15 amino acids. V trimming: 4 bases; J trimming: 0 bases; junction bases outside the gene matches: 7. The CDR3: CASSPTGAGSYEQYF. The CDR3 region has the DNA TGTGCCAGCAGCCCCACAGGGGCGGGCTCCTACGAGCAGTACTTC.

V and J are TRBV6-5 and TRBJ2-5; D unresolved. The CDR3 covers 12 residues. V shed 5 bases and J shed 3 bases, with 7 bases lying between them. CDR1 and CDR2 from the germline V gene are MNHEY and SVGAGI. In nucleotides, the CDR3 is TGTGCCAGCAGTACCATCAAAGAGACCCAGTACTTC. Translation: CASSTIKETQYF.

This clonotype was observed at least ten times. CDR3 region: CAIQFRDRPYGYTF. The CDR3 DNA is TGCGCCATCCAATTCCGGGACCGACCCTATGGCTACACCTTC. The genes are TRBV5-1 and TRBJ1-2; perhaps TRBD1 as D (5 bases). Germline assignment: CDR1 SGHRS and CDR2 YFSETQ. The CDR3 contains 14 residues. V lost 9 bases and J 4 bases, leaving 19 bases between the germline ends.

This clonotype was picked up many times. The chain recombines TRBV29-1 with TRBJ2-2; 7 bases match TRBD1. V lost 5 bases to trimming and J lost 7 bases; unmatched junction nucleotides: 4. The germline V gene encodes CDR1 SQVTM and CDR2 ANQGSEA. The CDR3 runs 12 residues. The CDR3 spells CSVTTGVGELFF. The CDR3 region has the DNA TGCAGCGTTACCACAGGGGTCGGGGAGCTGTTTTTT.

A single count supports this clonotype. Since a much larger clone is just one base distant, this may be a read error. The chain uses TRBV6-5 and TRBJ2-5, with unresolved D. The CDR3 length is 14 residues. The germline V gene has CDR1 MNHEY and CDR2 SVGAGI. As DNA, the CDR3 is TGTGCCAGCAGTTACTTGGACGAACAAGTGACCCAGTACTTC. It yields the protein CASSYLDEQVTQYF.

This clonotype occurred many times. The CDR3 DNA reads as TGTGCCAGCAGCTTACTACAGGGGTACGAGCAGTACTTC. This sequence encodes CASSLLQGYEQYF. V usage is TRBV13 and J usage is TRBJ2-7, with 7 positions matching TRBD1. This CDR3 spans 13 amino acids. Germline V gene lookup returns CDR1 PRHDT and CDR2 FYEKMQ (reference sequence). V was pared by 2 bases and J by 4 bases, with 2 bases of the junction left unmatched.

This clonotype was detected a few times. The chain joins TRBV28 to TRBJ2-7, with D uncertain. The germline V gene has CDR1 MDHEN and CDR2 SYDVKM. The CDR3 covers 13 residues. Trimming took 4 bases from V and 2 from J, leaving 9 bases between them. The CDR3 here is CASSSSSAYEQYF. As DNA, the CDR3 is TGTGCCAGCAGTTCCTCTTCGGCCTACGAGCAGTACTTC.

This clonotype was detected only a few times. The V call is TRBV10-1, the J call TRBJ1-1, with D uncertain. V was clipped by 0 bases and J by 4 bases, with 15 bases between them. This CDR3 has 16 residues. Germline lookup yields CDR1 WNHNN and CDR2 SYGVQD (reference sequence). CDR3 sequence: CASSESGNLRRTEAFF. DNA for the CDR3: TGCGCCAGCAGTGAGTCGGGCAACCTCCGGCGCACTGAAGCTTTCTTT.

The table lists this clonotype with a few counts. The junction differs from germline at one of its ends, possibly a read error. The chain recombines TRBV5-1 with TRBJ2-4, with a tentative D call TRBD1 (6 bases). CDR3 length: 16 residues. Germline assignment: CDR1 SGHRS and CDR2 YFSETQ. The CDR3 sequence: CASSLTGRIAKNIKYF. CDR3 nucleotide sequence: TGCGCCAGCAGCTTGACAGGGCGGATAGCCAAAAACATTAAGTACTTC.

This clonotype showed up many times. V gene TRBV6-1 combines with J gene TRBJ1-1, with 9 bases fitting TRBD1. After removal of 4 bases from V and 3 bases from J, the junction contained 9 bases not matched to a gene. Germline values: CDR1 MNHNS, CDR2 SASEGT. The CDR3 consists of 16 residues. As DNA, the CDR3 is TGTGCCAGCAGTGCCGAAGGACAGGGGTCGGACACTGAAGCTTTCTTT. Translating gives CASSAEGQGSDTEAFF.